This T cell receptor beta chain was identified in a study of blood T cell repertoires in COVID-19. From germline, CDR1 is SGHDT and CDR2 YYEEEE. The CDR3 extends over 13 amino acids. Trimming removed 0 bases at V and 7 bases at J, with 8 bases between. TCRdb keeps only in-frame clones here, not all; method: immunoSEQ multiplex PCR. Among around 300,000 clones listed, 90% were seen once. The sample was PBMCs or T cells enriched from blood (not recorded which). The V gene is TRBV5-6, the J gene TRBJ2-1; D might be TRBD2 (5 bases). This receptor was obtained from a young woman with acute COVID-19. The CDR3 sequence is CASSLGRGNEQFF. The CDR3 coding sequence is TGTGCCAGCAGCTTGGGACGGGGTAATGAGCAGTTCTTC.